This TCR beta chain came from a study of regulatory T cells in long-lasting Graves disease (dated by TCRdb to about 2021). For the study in its entirety: In the newly diagnosed Graves' disease group, patients had been taking antithyroid drugs for less than 3 months. Persistent Graves' disease patients were compared with newly diagnosed Graves' disease patients by peripheral blood TCR sequencing and RNA sequencing. The study took place in China and was registered as a clinical trial. A total of around 35 samples underwent TCR sequencing, from about 13 patients with persistent Graves' disease and some 20 patients with newly diagnosed Graves' disease. Paper-wide results and their limitations: Only peripheral blood was studied, because thyroid tissue, the primary lesion, was inaccessible. Sequencing and analysis were limited to the TCR beta chain. More public clonotypes were shared among persistent patients (about 2,800) than among newly diagnosed patients (roughly 1,000). Compared with newly diagnosed patients, patients with persistent Graves' disease had lower TCR Shannon entropy and fewer highly expanded clones, which suggests clonal expansion. As a limitation, the authors acknowledged that the small sample size may reduce accuracy.

The sample's time point label is to be understood as: newly diagnosed GD, antithyroid drugs for less than 3 months. For both TCR sequencing and RNA sequencing, RNA was extracted from PBMCs using TRIzol. Graves' disease was diagnosed according to American Thyroid Association guidelines. Recruitment of patients was carried out at an endocrinology department in Xi'an, China. From each patient, 7.5 to 10 milliliters of peripheral blood was collected into an EDTA anticoagulant tube. Ficoll Paque Plus density gradient separation was used to isolate PBMCs, and no further T cell sorting was performed. An Agilent 2100 Bioanalyzer and agarose gel were used to assess RNA quality, and a NanoDrop 2000 was used to measure RNA concentration. This clonotype was seen many times. Its recognized antigen is unknown. The sample holds no much larger clone one base away, and base qualities are not on file. Library preparation employed multiplex PCR. The run used an Illumina HiSeq 4000. CDR3 regions were amplified by Arm-PCR with iRepertoire HTBI primers to construct TCR beta libraries. Before sequencing, the PCR products underwent gel purification. Concerning the study's data processing: Gene usage analysis of CDR3 amino acid clonotypes relied on the roughly 60 TRBV and over 13 TRBJ segments identified across samples. COPE and FqMerger were used to merge filtered high-quality paired reads into contigs. BLAST was used to align contigs to IMGT TRBV, TRBD and TRBJ reference genes, and CDR3 was defined according to IMGT. Clonotypes above 0.1% frequency were classified as highly expanded clones. Repertoire diversity was measured by Shannon entropy, and V-J evenness by the Gini coefficient. A clonotype was considered public if more than one individual shared it. The public reads were reprocessed in TCRdb via fastp at Q25 and MiXCR, keeping in-frame beta chains. Rows with one shared CDR3 protein collapse into an entry with the most common genes and DNA. What appears here as the V and J calls and clone size reflects TCRdb's work, not the paper's. Here the sample has over 400,000 distinct CDR3 sequences; around 15% occur a single time. The ten largest clones capture over 15% of the sample.

Another study also made use of these data, one on T cells in Graves' hyperthyroidism and ophthalmopathy. As the second paper documents: A patient counted as having stable Graves' hyperthyroidism if no progression to ophthalmopathy occurred over 18 months of follow-up. The hyperthyroidism patients were between 18 and 65 years old and newly diagnosed, with a disease duration of less than 2 months. Exclusion was applied to patients with uncontrolled infections, other autoimmune diseases, pregnancy or lactation. Clinical symptoms, serum thyroxine and TRAb, thyroid ultrasound, and orbital computed tomography formed the basis for the diagnoses. A first-round RT-PCR of the TCR CDR3 used the HTBI primer set with the Qiagen OneStep RT-PCR kit. Most expanded thyroid clonotypes (frequency above 0.001) were also detected in blood, a finding suggesting that blood repertoires may reflect thyroid immune responses. A 13 V-J signature model separated ophthalmopathy from stable hyperthyroidism, with approximately 87% sensitivity and about 81% specificity in cross-validation and 80%/75% in testing. In validation, the model predicted progression to ophthalmopathy with about 71% sensitivity and around 72% specificity, a median of 6.5 months before onset. A discovery cohort of about a hundred patients, 43 with Graves' ophthalmopathy and 57 with stable Graves' hyperthyroidism, was used to find distinguishing TCR V-J signatures. Whether ophthalmopathy could be predicted prospectively was tested in an independent validation cohort made up of about 20 hyperthyroidism patients plus 17 patients who later progressed to ophthalmopathy. The roughly 100 discovery patients were randomly divided into training and test sets at a 7:3 ratio. The study also compared thyroid tissue and blood T-cell repertoires from more than 5 Graves' hyperthyroidism patients. Once sampling was done, hyperthyroidism patients were given methimazole at a starting dose of 30 mg daily, whereas ophthalmopathy patients were given high-dose intravenous methylprednisolone. The libraries were constructed in a second round of multiplex PCR and then size-selected and purified. The libraries were sequenced on an Illumina HiSeq2000 using paired-end 100 bp reads. SOAPnuke was used to process the raw data, removing reads that contained adapters or uncalled bases, had a mean Phred below 15, or lacked an exact match to the constant primer or identifier. High-quality paired reads were merged using COPE v1.2.5, and each unique nucleotide sequence was defined as a clonotype. Clonotypes were aligned to IMGT TRBV, TRBD and TRBJ reference segments using MiTCR v1.1. Only V-J combinations with frequency above 0.0001, covering roughly 99% of repertoires, were analysed. The TCS score was defined as the ratio of F50 (clonal expansion) to E x V (chaos), calculated using BLOSUM62-based TCRdist between CDR3 peptides within each V-J. Welch's t-statistics and random forest reduced 500 to 650 V-J features to roughly 13, which were used in a naive Bayes classifier (R e1071). No statistical method was used to set the sample size in advance, and investigators knew the group allocation. According to the paper, TCR Vbeta CDR3 sequencing was carried out on over 130 peripheral blood samples, which came from under 50 ophthalmopathy, approximately 72 hyperthyroidism and some 17 progressor patients.

The sequence derives from a woman between 50 and 59 years old with Graves disease. Donor details come from another sample of the same person, matched by shared clones. Sequenced material: peripheral blood mononuclear cells (PBMCs), taken at new diagnosis, from a patient treated with antithyroid drugs.

Here is the DNA: TGTGCCAGCAGCCCCCGGGACAGGGTTGGGACTAGTAACACCGGGGAGCTGTTTTTT. Translated, this is CASSPRDRVGTSNTGELFF. The receptor chain draws on TRBV27 and TRBJ2-2, with TRBD1 perhaps the D gene, on 9 matching bases. Trimming costs V 6 bases and J 2 bases, and their ends lie 25 bases apart. The germline V gene encodes CDR1 MNHEY and CDR2 SMNVEV (reference sequence). Including the terminal cysteine and phenylalanine, the CDR3 comprises 19 residues. Only CDR3 DNA is held: 57 bases, read in frame from base 1.